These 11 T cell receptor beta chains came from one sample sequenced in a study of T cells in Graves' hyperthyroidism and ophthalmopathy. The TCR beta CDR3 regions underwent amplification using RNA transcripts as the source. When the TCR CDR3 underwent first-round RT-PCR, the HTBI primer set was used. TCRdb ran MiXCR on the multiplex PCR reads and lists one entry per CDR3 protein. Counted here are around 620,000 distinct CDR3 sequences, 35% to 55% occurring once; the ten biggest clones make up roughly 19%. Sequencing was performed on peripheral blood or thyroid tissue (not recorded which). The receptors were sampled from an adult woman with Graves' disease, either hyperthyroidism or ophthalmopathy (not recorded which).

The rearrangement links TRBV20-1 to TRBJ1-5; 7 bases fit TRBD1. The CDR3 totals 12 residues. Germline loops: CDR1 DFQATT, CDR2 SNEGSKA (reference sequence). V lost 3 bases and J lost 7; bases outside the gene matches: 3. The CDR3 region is CSARLQGQPQHF. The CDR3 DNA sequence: TGCAGTGCTAGGTTACAGGGGCAGCCCCAGCATTTT.

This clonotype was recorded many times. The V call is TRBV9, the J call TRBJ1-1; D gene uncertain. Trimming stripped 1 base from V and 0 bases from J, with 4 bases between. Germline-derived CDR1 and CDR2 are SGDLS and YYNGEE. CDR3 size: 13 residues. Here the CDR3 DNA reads TGTGCCAGCAGCGTAAGGATGAACACTGAAGCTTTCTTT. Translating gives CASSVRMNTEAFF.

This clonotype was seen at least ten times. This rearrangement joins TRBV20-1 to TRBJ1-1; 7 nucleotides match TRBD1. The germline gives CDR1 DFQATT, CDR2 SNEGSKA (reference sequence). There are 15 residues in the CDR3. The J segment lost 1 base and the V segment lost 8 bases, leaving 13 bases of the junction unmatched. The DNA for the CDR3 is TGCAGTTTTCCCCGAGGGGGCAGCCGGAACACTGAAGCTTTCTTT. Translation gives CSFPRGGSRNTEAFF.

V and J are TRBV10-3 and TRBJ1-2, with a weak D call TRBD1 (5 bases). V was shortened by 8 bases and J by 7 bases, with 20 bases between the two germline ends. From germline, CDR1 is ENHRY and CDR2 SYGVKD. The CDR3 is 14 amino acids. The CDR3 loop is CAIVGTGRSVGYTF. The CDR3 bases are TGTGCCATCGTGGGGACCGGACGGTCTGTTGGCTACACCTTC.

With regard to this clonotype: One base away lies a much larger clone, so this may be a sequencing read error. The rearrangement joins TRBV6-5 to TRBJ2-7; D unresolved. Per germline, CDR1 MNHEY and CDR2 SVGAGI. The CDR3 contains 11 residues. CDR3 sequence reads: CAAGPRREQYF. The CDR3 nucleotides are TGCGCCGCCGGTCCCAGAAGGGAGCAGTACTTC.

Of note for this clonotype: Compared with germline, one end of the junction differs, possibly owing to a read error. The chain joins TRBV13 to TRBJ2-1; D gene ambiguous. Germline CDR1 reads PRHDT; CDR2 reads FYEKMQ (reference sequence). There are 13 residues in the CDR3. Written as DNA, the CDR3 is TGCGCCAGCAGCTTGGGGTCGGCGGTGGAGCAGTTCTTC. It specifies CASSLGSAVEQFF.

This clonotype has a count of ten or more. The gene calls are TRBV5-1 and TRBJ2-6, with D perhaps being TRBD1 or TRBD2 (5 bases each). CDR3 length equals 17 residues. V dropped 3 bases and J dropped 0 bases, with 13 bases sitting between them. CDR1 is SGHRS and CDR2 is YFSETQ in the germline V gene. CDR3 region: CASSWDDTTSGANVLTF. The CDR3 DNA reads TGCGCCAGCAGCTGGGACGACACGACCTCTGGGGCCAACGTCCTGACTTTC.

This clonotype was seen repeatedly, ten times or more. The CDR3 loop reads CASSPGAGGNQPQHF. DNA for the CDR3: TGCGCCAGCAGCCCCGGGGCAGGGGGCAATCAGCCCCAGCATTTT. The chain uses TRBV4-1 and TRBJ1-5; D is perhaps TRBD1 (6 bases). The CDR3 is 15 amino acids. Trimming pared 4 bases from V and 2 bases from J, leaving 12 bases between. CDR1 is MGHRA and CDR2 is YSYEKL in the germline V gene.

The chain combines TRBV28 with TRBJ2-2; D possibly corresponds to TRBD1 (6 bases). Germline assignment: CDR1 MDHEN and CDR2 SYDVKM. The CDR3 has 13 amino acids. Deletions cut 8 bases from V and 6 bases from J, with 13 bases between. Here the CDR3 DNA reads TGTGCCAGCTGCCAGGGGTTTGCCGGGGAGCTGTTTTTT. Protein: CASCQGFAGELFF.

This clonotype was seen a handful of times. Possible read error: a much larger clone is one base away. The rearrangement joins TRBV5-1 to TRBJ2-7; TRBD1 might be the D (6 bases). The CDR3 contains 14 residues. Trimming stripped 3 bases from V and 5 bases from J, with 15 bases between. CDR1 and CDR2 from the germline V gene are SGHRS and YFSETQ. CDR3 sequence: CASSSDRGFHEQYF. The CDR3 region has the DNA TGCGCCAGCAGCTCGGACAGAGGATTCCACGAGCAGTACTTC.

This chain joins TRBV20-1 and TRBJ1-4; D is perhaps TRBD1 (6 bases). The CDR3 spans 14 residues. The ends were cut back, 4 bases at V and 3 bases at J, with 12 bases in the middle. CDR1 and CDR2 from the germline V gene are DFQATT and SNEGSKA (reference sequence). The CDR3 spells CSAMAGTSNEKLFF. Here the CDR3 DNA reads TGCAGTGCTATGGCCGGGACATCTAATGAAAAACTGTTTTTT.